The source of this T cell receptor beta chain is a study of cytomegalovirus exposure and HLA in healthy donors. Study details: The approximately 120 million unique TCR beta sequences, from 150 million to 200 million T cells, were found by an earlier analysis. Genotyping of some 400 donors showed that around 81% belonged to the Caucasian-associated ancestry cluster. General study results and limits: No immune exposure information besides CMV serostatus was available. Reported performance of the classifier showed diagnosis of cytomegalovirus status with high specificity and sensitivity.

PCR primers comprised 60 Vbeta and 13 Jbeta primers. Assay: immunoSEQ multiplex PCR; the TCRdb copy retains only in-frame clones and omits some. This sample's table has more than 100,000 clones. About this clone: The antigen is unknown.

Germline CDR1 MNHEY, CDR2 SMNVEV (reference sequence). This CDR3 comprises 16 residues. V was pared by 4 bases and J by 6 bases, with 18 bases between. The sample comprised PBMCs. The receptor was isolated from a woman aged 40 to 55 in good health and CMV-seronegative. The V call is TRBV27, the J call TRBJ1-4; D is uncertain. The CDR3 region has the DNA TGTGCCAGCAGTTCTCTACGGACGGGGAAGGATGAAAAACTGTTTTTT. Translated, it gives CASSSLRTGKDEKLFF.